This T cell receptor (beta chain) emerged from a study of CD8+ T cells in alopecia areata. This clone appeared many times. The listed genes are named as in mouse. Sequencing ends 4 residues short of the CDR3 end; the germline J gene provides the rest. Other DNA sequences within the sample encode an identical CDR3. Reverse transcribed after extraction, RNA yielded cDNA as the sequencing template. Generated by immunoSEQ multiplex PCR, the TCRdb table keeps only in-frame clones and is missing some. The data show 3,100 or so clones, with none appearing a single time. This CDR3 is 14 amino acids long. Germline V gives CDR1 GKSSPN, CDR2 SITVG. Trimming took off 0 bases at V and 0 bases at J, with 8 bases between the two ends.

The chain employs TRBV31 and TRBJ1-2; perhaps TRBD1 as D (6 bases). Sequenced material: lesional skin. The TCR was taken from a C3H/HeJ mouse with alopecia areata. These mice share the MHC haplotype H2-k. CDR3 DNA (partial): TGTGCCTGGAGTCTTGACAGGTCAAACTCC. This encodes CAWSLDRSNS. In full, the CDR3 is CAWSLDRSNSDYTF.